This TCR beta chain originates from a study of shared T cell receptors in the human thymus. Germline CDR1 reads MDHEN; CDR2 reads SYDVKM. V gave up 10 bases and J gave up 0 bases; unmatched junction bases: 8. CDR3 length: 15 amino acids. Sequenced by immunoSEQ multiplex PCR; TCRdb stores in-frame clones only, minus some. Of roughly 68,000 clones in the sample, roughly 96% were seen once. The receptor's source is a human donor. Sequenced sample: thymocytes. J is TRBJ2-4 and V is TRBV28; TRBD1 agrees at 8 bases. The CDR3 sequence is CATDTRGPAKNIQYF. CDR3 nucleotide sequence: TGTGCCACCGACACCAGGGGGCCAGCCAAAAACATTCAGTACTTC.